This is a list of T cell receptor beta chains from one sample in a study of blood T cells in healthy people across ages. Each CDR3 protein gets one entry after TCRdb re-called the 5' RACE reads with MiXCR. This sample yields over a million distinct CDR3 sequences, of which roughly 43% are seen a single time; under 5% belongs to the top ten. The material sequenced was blood. The source of these receptors is a woman between 18 and 29 years old in good health. The CDR3 runs from the conserved cysteine through the conserved F or W. Each record gives: clone size, V gene, J gene, D gene, CDR3 DNA, CDR3 protein. A D gene is named only where the DNA matches it firmly. A row's size may be missing; if present it is once, few, many or a size class.

abundance: few
v_gene: TRBV12-3/TRBV12-4
j_gene: TRBJ2-3
d_gene: TRBD1
CDR3nt: TGTGCCAGCAGTTTGACAGGGGGGATGGCAGATACGCAGTATTTT
CDR3aa: CASSLTGGMADTQYF

abundance: NA
v_gene: TRBV7-2
j_gene: TRBJ2-7
d_gene: NA
CDR3nt: TGTGCCGTATCACAGGGTGCCGAGCAGTACTTC
CDR3aa: CAVSQGAEQYF

abundance: NA
v_gene: TRBV7-6
j_gene: TRBJ1-2
d_gene: TRBD1
CDR3nt: TGTGCCAGCAGCTTACGGGACAGGGTGGACTATGGCTACACCTTC
CDR3aa: CASSLRDRVDYGYTF

abundance: few
v_gene: TRBV20-1
j_gene: TRBJ2-7
d_gene: NA
CDR3nt: TGCAGTGCTAACGACTTAGTGATTTACGAGCAGTACTTC
CDR3aa: CSANDLVIYEQYF

abundance: NA
v_gene: TRBV5-1
j_gene: TRBJ2-7
d_gene: NA
CDR3nt: TGCGCCAGCAGCCAGCAGGGTGGACGGGACTACGAGCAGTACTTC
CDR3aa: CASSQQGGRDYEQYF

abundance: few
v_gene: TRBV3-1
j_gene: TRBJ1-4
d_gene: NA
CDR3nt: TGTGCCAGCAGCCAAGGAGTTACCCCAACTAATGAAAAACTGTTTTTT
CDR3aa: CASSQGVTPTNEKLFF

abundance: NA
v_gene: TRBV6-1
j_gene: TRBJ2-5
d_gene: TRBD2
CDR3nt: TGTGCCAGCAGTGACGTGGGACTAGTAAAGACCCAGTACTTC
CDR3aa: CASSDVGLVKTQYF

abundance: NA
v_gene: TRBV5-1
j_gene: TRBJ1-1
d_gene: NA
CDR3nt: TGCGCCAGCGGATTCGACAGGATGAACACTGAAGCTTTCTTT
CDR3aa: CASGFDRMNTEAFF

abundance: NA
v_gene: TRBV7-2
j_gene: TRBJ1-1
d_gene: NA
CDR3nt: TGTGCCAGCAGCCCCAAGCCGAACACTGAAGCTTTCTTT
CDR3aa: CASSPKPNTEAFF

abundance: NA
v_gene: TRBV11-2
j_gene: TRBJ2-7
d_gene: NA
CDR3nt: TGTGCCAGCAGCTCCCAGGGGACGGGAACCTACGAGCAGTACTTC
CDR3aa: CASSSQGTGTYEQYF

abundance: NA
v_gene: TRBV7-6
j_gene: TRBJ2-7
d_gene: TRBD1
CDR3nt: TGTGCCAGCAGTTTCCGACAGGGTTCCTGCGAGCAGTACTTC
CDR3aa: CASSFRQGSCEQYF

abundance: NA
v_gene: TRBV5-5
j_gene: TRBJ1-2
d_gene: NA
CDR3nt: TGTGCCAGCAGCTTGGGCGGGGATCATGGCTACACCTTC
CDR3aa: CASSLGGDHGYTF

abundance: NA
v_gene: TRBV5-1
j_gene: TRBJ1-5
d_gene: NA
CDR3nt: TGCGCCAGCAAGGCCGGGACGGAAAATCAGCCCCAGCATTTT
CDR3aa: CASKAGTENQPQHF

abundance: NA
v_gene: TRBV18
j_gene: TRBJ1-2
d_gene: TRBD1
CDR3nt: TGTGCCAGCTCAGCCCCGGGACAGGGGGGCTATGGCTACACCTTC
CDR3aa: CASSAPGQGGYGYTF

abundance: NA
v_gene: TRBV6-4
j_gene: TRBJ2-7
d_gene: NA
CDR3nt: TGTGCCAGCAGTGACGAAAGGAGACCCTACGAGCAGTACTTC
CDR3aa: CASSDERRPYEQYF

abundance: NA
v_gene: TRBV20-1
j_gene: TRBJ1-1
d_gene: NA
CDR3nt: TGCAGTGTCCGAGGGTACACTGAAGCTTTCTTT
CDR3aa: CSVRGYTEAFF

abundance: once
v_gene: TRBV20-1
j_gene: TRBJ2-7
d_gene: NA
CDR3nt: TGCAGTGCCCCCTCGGCCTGGGACTCTGCAAACGAGCAGTACTTC
CDR3aa: CSAPSAWDSANEQYF

abundance: few
v_gene: TRBV20-1
j_gene: TRBJ2-1
d_gene: TRBD2
CDR3nt: TGCAGTAATGGACTAGCGGAGAGTGAGCAGTTCTTC
CDR3aa: CSNGLAESEQFF

abundance: NA
v_gene: TRBV5-1
j_gene: TRBJ2-1
d_gene: NA
CDR3nt: TGCGCCAGCAGCCCCGGACTCTCGAGCTCCTACAATGAGCAGTTCTTC
CDR3aa: CASSPGLSSSYNEQFF

abundance: NA
v_gene: TRBV20-1
j_gene: TRBJ1-2
d_gene: NA
CDR3nt: TGCAGTGTCCCGGGACGGCTTTATGGCTACACCTTC
CDR3aa: CSVPGRLYGYTF

abundance: NA
v_gene: TRBV6-1
j_gene: TRBJ2-3
d_gene: NA
CDR3nt: TGTGCCAGCAGCCTCTCAGGGACAAATACGCAGTATTTT
CDR3aa: CASSLSGTNTQYF

abundance: NA
v_gene: TRBV30
j_gene: TRBJ1-1
d_gene: NA
CDR3nt: TGTGCCTGGAGTCCCCTTTTCTTT
CDR3aa: CAWSPLFF

abundance: NA
v_gene: TRBV4-3
j_gene: TRBJ2-3
d_gene: NA
CDR3nt: TGCGCCAGCAGCCAAGAAACGTGGGATACGCAGTATTTT
CDR3aa: CASSQETWDTQYF

abundance: NA
v_gene: TRBV10-3
j_gene: TRBJ2-7
d_gene: TRBD2
CDR3nt: TGTGCCATCAGTGACCCGCGCCGACTAGCCAATGAGCAGTACTTC
CDR3aa: CAISDPRRLANEQYF

abundance: NA
v_gene: TRBV7-9
j_gene: TRBJ1-1
d_gene: NA
CDR3nt: TGTGCCAGCAGCGAGTATACGAACACTGAAGCTTTCTTT
CDR3aa: CASSEYTNTEAFF

abundance: few
v_gene: TRBV11-2
j_gene: TRBJ2-3
d_gene: TRBD2
CDR3nt: TGTGCCAGCAGCTTAGCGGTTAGCGGGATCTTCACAGATACGCAGTATTTT
CDR3aa: CASSLAVSGIFTDTQYF

abundance: NA
v_gene: TRBV7-9
j_gene: TRBJ2-3
d_gene: NA
CDR3nt: TGTGCCAGCAGCCGTACGAGACAGGGCACAGATACGCAGTATTTT
CDR3aa: CASSRTRQGTDTQYF

abundance: few
v_gene: TRBV20-1
j_gene: TRBJ1-2
d_gene: TRBD1
CDR3nt: TGCAGTGCTAGAGGCCAGACGGGACAGATGTTTAACTATGGCTACACCTTC
CDR3aa: CSARGQTGQMFNYGYTF

abundance: few
v_gene: TRBV7-2
j_gene: TRBJ1-2
d_gene: NA
CDR3nt: TGTGCCAGCAGTTACGTACAGGGAAGAGATGGCTACACCTTC
CDR3aa: CASSYVQGRDGYTF

abundance: NA
v_gene: TRBV5-1
j_gene: TRBJ2-5
d_gene: NA
CDR3nt: TGCGCCAGCAGCTTGAGGGCAGGGAAGTTGGAGACCCAGTACTTC
CDR3aa: CASSLRAGKLETQYF

abundance: few
v_gene: TRBV20-1
j_gene: TRBJ2-1
d_gene: TRBD2
CDR3nt: TGCAGTGCAGGGAGCCTAGCGGGAGGCTCCTACAATGAGCAGTTCTTC
CDR3aa: CSAGSLAGGSYNEQFF

abundance: NA
v_gene: TRBV12-3/TRBV12-4
j_gene: TRBJ2-7
d_gene: TRBD1
CDR3nt: TGTGCCAGCAGAAACCCGGGACAGGGTCACAATGAGCAGTACTTC
CDR3aa: CASRNPGQGHNEQYF

abundance: NA
v_gene: TRBV4-1
j_gene: TRBJ2-1
d_gene: NA
CDR3nt: TGCGCCAGCAGCCAAGATCCGGGGAGAGGAAGGGGAAACTACAATGAGCAGTTCTTC
CDR3aa: CASSQDPGRGRGNYNEQFF

abundance: NA
v_gene: TRBV20-1
j_gene: TRBJ2-7
d_gene: NA
CDR3nt: TGCAGTGCGAGCCCCCTCGCCGAGCAGTACTTC
CDR3aa: CSASPLAEQYF

abundance: NA
v_gene: TRBV20-1
j_gene: TRBJ1-2
d_gene: TRBD1
CDR3nt: TGCAGTGCTAGAGAGGACAGGGACTATGGCTACACCTTC
CDR3aa: CSAREDRDYGYTF

abundance: NA
v_gene: TRBV7-2
j_gene: TRBJ2-7
d_gene: TRBD2
CDR3nt: TGTGCCATCGCTACCGGACTAGCGGGGTCCTACGAGCAGTACTTC
CDR3aa: CAIATGLAGSYEQYF

abundance: few
v_gene: TRBV11-1
j_gene: TRBJ2-4
d_gene: TRBD1
CDR3nt: TGTGCCAGCAGCTTAGTTCGCCTTTTGGGACAGGGGCAATCGGCCAAAAACATTCAGTACTTC
CDR3aa: CASSLVRLLGQGQSAKNIQYF

abundance: NA
v_gene: TRBV12-3/TRBV12-4
j_gene: TRBJ1-2
d_gene: NA
CDR3nt: TGTGCCAGCAGTAGAGGCGCAGGGCGCGGCTACACCTTC
CDR3aa: CASSRGAGRGYTF

abundance: NA
v_gene: TRBV6-6
j_gene: TRBJ2-3
d_gene: NA
CDR3nt: TGTGCCAGCAGTTACATTATGGCAGATACGCAGTATTTT
CDR3aa: CASSYIMADTQYF

abundance: NA
v_gene: TRBV29-1
j_gene: TRBJ2-7
d_gene: NA
CDR3nt: TGCAGCGTTGAAATTGGTCCCGACGAGCAGTACTTC
CDR3aa: CSVEIGPDEQYF

abundance: few
v_gene: TRBV6-2/TRBV6-3
j_gene: TRBJ2-3
d_gene: NA
CDR3nt: TGTGCCAGCAGTTACTCGACCGGGATCGATACGCAGTATTTT
CDR3aa: CASSYSTGIDTQYF

abundance: few
v_gene: TRBV4-1
j_gene: TRBJ1-1
d_gene: NA
CDR3nt: TGCGCCAGCAGCCAAGAAGGAGGGGGGGTCGGCACTGAAGCTTTCTTT
CDR3aa: CASSQEGGGVGTEAFF